This TCR beta chain was profiled in a study of regulatory T cells in long-lasting Graves disease. The CDR3 runs to 15 residues. Trimming removed 5 bases from V and 2 bases from J; junction bases left unmatched: 7. Germline CDR1 and CDR2: SGHVS and FQNEAQ. Broader study findings: More public clonotypes were shared by persistent patients (about 3,000) than by new patients (approximately 1,000).

HTBI primers from iRepertoire and Arm-PCR of CDR3 regions yielded the TCR beta libraries. TCRdb analysed the multiplex PCR reads with MiXCR anew, one entry per CDR3 protein. The profile shows roughly 400,000 distinct CDR3 sequences, less than 25% of them singletons. Time point reported: persistent/refractory GD, antithyroid drugs over 5 years with positive TRAb. Researchers made the TCR library from RNA that was extracted from PBMCs. About this clonotype itself: The antigen remains undetermined.

This chain links TRBV7-8 with TRBJ2-3; 7 positions match TRBD2. This material consisted of peripheral blood mononuclear cells (PBMCs), taken when the disease was refractory, from a patient treated with antithyroid drugs. The source is a female donor with Graves disease. CDR3 bases: TGTGCCAGCAGCCGGGGGGAGGGCCACACAGATACGCAGTATTTT. It encodes CASSRGEGHTDTQYF.